These 9 T cell receptor beta chains originate from one sample sequenced in a study of OX40 agonist ivuxolimab in advanced cancers. Clones were sequenced by immunoSEQ multiplex PCR, and TCRdb holds only the in-frame ones, with some missing. The sample holds fewer than 80,000 clones, roughly nine tenths seen once. This specimen consisted of CD4+ or CD8+ T cells sorted from blood, obtained in a trial of the OX40 agonist ivuxolimab. These receptors originate from an adult with an advanced solid tumor such as melanoma, head and neck, liver or kidney cancer.

To note about this clone: An end of the junction differs from the germline gene, which may be a read error. The V and J genes are TRBV6-5 and TRBJ2-2; the match to TRBD2 covers 12 bases. The CDR3 loop spans 14 amino acids. Germline V lookup: CDR1 MNHEY, CDR2 SVGAGI. The CDR3 nucleotides are TGTGCCACCAGTGAGACTAGCGGGAGTGAGGAGCTGTTTTTT. This gives the protein CATSETSGSEELFF.

The chain recombines TRBV6-5 with TRBJ1-1, with a tentative D call TRBD1 (5 bases). Germline CDR1 reads MNHEY; CDR2 reads SVGAGI. Trimming took off 7 bases at V and 4 bases at J, with 13 bases between the two ends. CDR3 size: 13 residues. The CDR3 bases are TGTGCCAGCACCCCGGGACCGACCACTGAAGCTTTCTTT. It specifies CASTPGPTTEAFF.

V usage is TRBV5-6 and J usage is TRBJ2-1; the match to TRBD2 covers 9 bases. The CDR3 runs to 15 residues. The ends lost 4 bases at V and 5 bases at J; junction bases unmatched: 7. Per the germline V gene, CDR1 is SGHDT and CDR2 is YYEEEE. The CDR3 coding sequence is TGTGCCAGCAGCCCCTGGACTAGCGCAAACAATGAGCAGTTCTTC. Translated: CASSPWTSANNEQFF.

Details on this clone: The junction departs from germline at one end; a sequencing error may be responsible. V and J are TRBV7-8 and TRBJ1-1; D may be TRBD1 (5 bases). CDR1 and CDR2 from the germline V gene are SGHVS and FQNEAQ. The CDR3 is made up of 13 amino acids. The chain's CDR3 is CASSSTPGSQGVF. The CDR3 nucleotides read TGTGCCAGCAGCTCAACTCCGGGGAGCCAAGGGGTCTTT.

This chain connects TRBV11-2 to TRBJ2-7, with D hard to call. This CDR3 contains 13 residues. With 0 bases removed from V and 0 bases from J, the gap between germline ends came to 3 bases. Germline V gene sequence: CDR1 SGHAT, CDR2 FQNNGV. In DNA, the CDR3 is TGTGCCAGCAGCTTAGACCCCTCCTACGAGCAGTACTTC. Its translation: CASSLDPSYEQYF.

The V and J genes are TRBV4-2 and TRBJ1-2; D is unresolved. The CDR3 is made up of 11 amino acids. V was clipped by 1 base and J by 8 bases, with 5 bases between them. Germline CDR1 and CDR2: LGHNA and YNFKEQ. The CDR3 spells CASSQALGYTF. The CDR3 DNA follows: TGTGCCAGCAGCCAAGCCTTGGGCTACACCTTC.

The J gene is TRBJ2-2, the V gene TRBV4-3, with D perhaps TRBD1 or TRBD2 (6 bases each). Per the germline V gene, CDR1 is LGHNA and CDR2 is YSLEER. This CDR3 is 15 amino acids long. Trimming stripped 0 bases from V and 4 bases from J, with 9 bases between. For the CDR3, the DNA is TGCGCCAGCAGCCAAGATGGGGGGCGCACCGGGGAGCTGTTTTTT. Translating gives CASSQDGGRTGELFF.

This clone was observed a single time. This sequence joins TRBV5-1 and TRBJ2-1; no firm D call. With 0 bases removed from V and 8 bases from J, the gap between germline ends came to 6 bases. The V gene's germline CDR1 is SGHRS and CDR2 YFSETQ. CDR3 size: 12 residues. CDR3 in DNA: TGCGCCAGCAGCTTGGTACAGCATGAGCAGTTCTTC. It encodes CASSLVQHEQFF.

The V call is TRBV7-8, the J call TRBJ2-1; TRBD2 matches 11 bases. Germline CDR1 and CDR2: SGHVS and FQNEAQ. This CDR3 spans 14 amino acids. V lost 5 bases and J lost 6; bases outside the gene matches: 3. The CDR3 loop reads CASSAGTSGNEQFF. The CDR3, as DNA: TGTGCCAGCAGCGCCGGGACTAGCGGCAATGAGCAGTTCTTC.